The T cell receptor beta chain described here comes from a study of cytomegalovirus exposure and HLA in healthy donors. A word on this clone: At one end the junction does not follow the germline gene, possibly because of a read error.

The CDR3 length is 16 residues. Germline CDR1 and CDR2: SEHNR and FQNEAQ (reference sequence). Primers for the PCR totalled 60 Vbeta and 13 Jbeta. Clones were sequenced by immunoSEQ multiplex PCR, and TCRdb holds only the in-frame ones, with some missing. This sample has 100,000 to 150,000 clones, with under 85% found just once. The chain links TRBV7-9 to TRBJ2-4; 7 bases are a match to TRBD1. The sequence was collected from a woman in her fifties or sixties in good health and CMV-seropositive. Sample: PBMCs. CDR3 protein: CSSSLERGQAFNIQYF. DNA of the CDR3: TGTTCCAGCAGCTTAGAGAGGGGGCAGGCCTTCAACATTCAGTACTTC. Complete variable domain (other parts from reference TRBV7-9 and TRBJ2-4): DTGVSQNPRHKITKRGQNVTFRCDPISEHNRLYWYRQTLGQGPEFLTYFQNEAQLEKSRLLSDRFSAERPKGSFSTLEIQRTEQGDSAMYLCSSSLERGQAFNIQYFGAGTRLSVL.